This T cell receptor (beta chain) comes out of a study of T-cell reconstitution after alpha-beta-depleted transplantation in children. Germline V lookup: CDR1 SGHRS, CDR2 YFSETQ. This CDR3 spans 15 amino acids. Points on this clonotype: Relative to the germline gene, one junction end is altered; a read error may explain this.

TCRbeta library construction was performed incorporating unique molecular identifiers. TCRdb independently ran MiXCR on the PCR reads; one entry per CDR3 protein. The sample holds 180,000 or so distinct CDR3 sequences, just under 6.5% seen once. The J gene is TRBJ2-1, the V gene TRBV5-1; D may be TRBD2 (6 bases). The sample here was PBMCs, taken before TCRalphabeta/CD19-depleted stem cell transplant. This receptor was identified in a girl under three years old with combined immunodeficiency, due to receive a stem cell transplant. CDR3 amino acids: CATSLGGVTYNEQFF. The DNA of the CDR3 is TGCGCCACCAGCTTAGGCGGGGTGACCTACAATGAGCAGTTCTTC.